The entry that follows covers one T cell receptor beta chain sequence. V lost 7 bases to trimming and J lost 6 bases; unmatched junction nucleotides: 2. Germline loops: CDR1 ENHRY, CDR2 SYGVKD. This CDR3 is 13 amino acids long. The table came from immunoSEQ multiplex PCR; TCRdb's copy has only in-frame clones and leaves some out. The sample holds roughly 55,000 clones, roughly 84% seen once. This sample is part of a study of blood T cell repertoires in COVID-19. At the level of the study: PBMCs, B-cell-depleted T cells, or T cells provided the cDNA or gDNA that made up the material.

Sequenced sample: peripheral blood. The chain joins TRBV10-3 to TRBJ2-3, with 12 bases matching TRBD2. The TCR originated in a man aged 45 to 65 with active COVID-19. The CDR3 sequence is CAITGTSGDTQYF. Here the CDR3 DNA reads TGTGCCATCACCGGGACTAGCGGGGATACGCAGTATTTT.